This TCR beta chain was identified in a study of blood T cell repertoires in COVID-19. Study in general: Samples representing acute and convalescent COVID-19 were sourced from the United States, Italy and Spain.

Produced via immunoSEQ multiplex PCR; TCRdb's table is partial and in-frame only. Of roughly 140,000 clones detected, 65% to 90% appear once; the ten largest clones hold roughly 8.2%. After removal of 10 bases from V and 4 bases from J, the junction contained 7 bases not matched to a gene. CDR3 length equals 13 residues. The V gene's germline CDR1 is MNHEY and CDR2 SVGAGI. This receptor was taken from a human donor in a cohort sampled during active COVID-19. The chain employs TRBV6-5 and TRBJ2-7; 10 bases agree with TRBD2. The sample comprised peripheral blood. CDR3 DNA: TGTGCCACCCGAGGGACTAGCGCGTACGAGCAGTACTTC. Its protein is CATRGTSAYEQYF.